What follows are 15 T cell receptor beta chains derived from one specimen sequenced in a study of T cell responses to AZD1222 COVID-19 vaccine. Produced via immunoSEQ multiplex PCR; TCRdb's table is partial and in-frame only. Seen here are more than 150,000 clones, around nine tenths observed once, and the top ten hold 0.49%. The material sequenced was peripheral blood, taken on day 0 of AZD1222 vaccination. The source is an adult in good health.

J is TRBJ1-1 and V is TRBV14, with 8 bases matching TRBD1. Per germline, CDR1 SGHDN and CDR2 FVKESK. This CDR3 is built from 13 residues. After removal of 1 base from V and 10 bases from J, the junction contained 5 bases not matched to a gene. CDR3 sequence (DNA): TGTGCCAGCAGCCAAGGGACAGGGCGTGTAGCTTTCTTT. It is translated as CASSQGTGRVAFF.

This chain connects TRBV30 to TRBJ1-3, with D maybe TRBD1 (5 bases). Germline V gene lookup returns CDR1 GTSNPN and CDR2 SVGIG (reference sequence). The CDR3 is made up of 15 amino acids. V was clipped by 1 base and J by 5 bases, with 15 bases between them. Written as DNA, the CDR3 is TGTGCCTGGAGTGCCCGAGGGGTAATTAGAAACACCATATATTTT. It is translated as CAWSARGVIRNTIYF.

CDR3 amino acids: CASSLGPNRGREPQHF. As DNA, the CDR3 is TGTGCCAGCAGCTTAGGCCCGAACAGGGGTAGGGAGCCCCAGCATTTT. V and J are TRBV13 and TRBJ1-5; TRBD1 matches 7 bases. The CDR3 extends over 16 amino acids. Germline trimming cut 0 bases from V and 8 bases from J; bases unmatched to any gene: 10. In germline, CDR1 is PRHDT, CDR2 FYEKMQ (reference sequence).

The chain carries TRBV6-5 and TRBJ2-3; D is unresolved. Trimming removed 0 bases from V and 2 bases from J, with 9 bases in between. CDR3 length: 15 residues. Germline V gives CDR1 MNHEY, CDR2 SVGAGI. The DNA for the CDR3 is TGTGCCAGCAGTTACTCGAATCGGCTCACAGATACGCAGTATTTT. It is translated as CASSYSNRLTDTQYF.

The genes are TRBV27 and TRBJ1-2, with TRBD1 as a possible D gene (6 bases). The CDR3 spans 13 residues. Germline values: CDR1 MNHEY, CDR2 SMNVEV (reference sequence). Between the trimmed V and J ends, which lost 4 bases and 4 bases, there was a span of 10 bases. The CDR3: CASSSRGGYGYTF. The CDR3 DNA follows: TGTGCCAGCAGTTCCAGGGGTGGCTATGGCTACACCTTC.

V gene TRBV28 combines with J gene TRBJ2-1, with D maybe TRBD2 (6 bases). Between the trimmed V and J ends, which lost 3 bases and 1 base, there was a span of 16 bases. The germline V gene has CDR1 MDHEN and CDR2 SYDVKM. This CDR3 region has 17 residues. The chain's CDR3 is CASSLDLVGGSYNEQFF. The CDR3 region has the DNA TGTGCCAGCAGTTTGGACCTAGTTGGAGGGTCCTACAATGAGCAGTTCTTC. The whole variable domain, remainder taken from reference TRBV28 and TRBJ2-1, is DVKVTQSSRYLVKRTGEKVFLECVQDMDHENMFWYRQDPGLGLRLIYFSYDVKMKEKGDIPEGYSVSREKKERFSLILESASTNQTSMYLCASSLDLVGGSYNEQFFGPGTRLTVL.

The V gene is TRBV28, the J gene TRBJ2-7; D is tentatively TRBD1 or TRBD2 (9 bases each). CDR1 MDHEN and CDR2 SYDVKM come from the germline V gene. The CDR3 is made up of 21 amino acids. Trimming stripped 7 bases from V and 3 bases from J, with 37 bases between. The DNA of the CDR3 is TGTGCCAGCACCTCGTCCACCGGGACAGGGACCTATAGCGGGAGATACTACGAGCAGTACTTC. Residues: CASTSSTGTGTYSGRYYEQYF.

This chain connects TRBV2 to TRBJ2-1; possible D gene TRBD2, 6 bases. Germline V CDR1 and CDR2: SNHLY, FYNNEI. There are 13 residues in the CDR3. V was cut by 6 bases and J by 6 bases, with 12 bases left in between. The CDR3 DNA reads TGTGCCAGCAGGGGGACTGGAGTCAATGAGCAGTTCTTC. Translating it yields CASRGTGVNEQFF. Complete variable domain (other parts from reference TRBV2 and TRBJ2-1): EPEVTQTPSHQVTQMGQEVILRCVPISNHLYFYWYRQILGQKVEFLVSFYNNEISEKSEIFDDQFSVERPDGSNFTLKIRSTKLEDSAMYFCASRGTGVNEQFFGPGTRLTVL.

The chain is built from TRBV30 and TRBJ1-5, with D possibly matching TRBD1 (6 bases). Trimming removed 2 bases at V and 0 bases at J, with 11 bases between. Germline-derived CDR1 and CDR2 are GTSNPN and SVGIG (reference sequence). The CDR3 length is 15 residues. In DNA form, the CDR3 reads TGTGCCTGGAGTCTACAGGGAACTAGCAATCAGCCCCAGCATTTT. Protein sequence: CAWSLQGTSNQPQHF.

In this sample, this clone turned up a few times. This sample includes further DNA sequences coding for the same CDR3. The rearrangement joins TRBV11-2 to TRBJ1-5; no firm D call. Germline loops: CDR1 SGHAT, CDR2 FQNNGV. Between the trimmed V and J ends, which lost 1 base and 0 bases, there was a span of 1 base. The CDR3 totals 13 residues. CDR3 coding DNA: TGTGCCAGCAGCTTAGGTAGCAATCAGCCCCAGCATTTT. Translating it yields CASSLGSNQPQHF.

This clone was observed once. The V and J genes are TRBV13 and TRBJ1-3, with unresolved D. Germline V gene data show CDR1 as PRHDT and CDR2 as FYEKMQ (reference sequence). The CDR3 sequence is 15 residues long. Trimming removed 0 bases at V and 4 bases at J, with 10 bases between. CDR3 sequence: CASSLGGETGNTIYF. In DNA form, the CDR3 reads TGTGCCAGCAGCTTAGGCGGGGAAACAGGAAACACCATATATTTT.

This CDR3 reads CASSPRGSSYNEQFF. The CDR3 nucleotides read TGTGCCAGCAGTCCCAGGGGCAGCTCCTACAATGAGCAGTTCTTC. The chain recombines TRBV28 with TRBJ2-1, with D possibly TRBD1 on 6 matching bases. With 5 bases removed from V and 0 bases from J, the gap between germline ends came to 11 bases. Germline V gene data show CDR1 as MDHEN and CDR2 as SYDVKM. The CDR3 contains 15 residues.

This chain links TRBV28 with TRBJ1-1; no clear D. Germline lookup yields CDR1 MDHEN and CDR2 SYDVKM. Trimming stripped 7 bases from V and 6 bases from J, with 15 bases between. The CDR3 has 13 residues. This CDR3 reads CASTLPSRAEAFF. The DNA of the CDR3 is TGTGCCAGCACCCTACCGTCGCGAGCTGAAGCTTTCTTT.

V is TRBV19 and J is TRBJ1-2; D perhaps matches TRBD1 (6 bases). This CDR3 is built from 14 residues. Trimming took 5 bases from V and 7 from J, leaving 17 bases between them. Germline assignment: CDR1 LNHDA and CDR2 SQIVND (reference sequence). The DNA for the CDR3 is TGTGCCAGTAGTTCAACGACAGAGGGGGGTGGCTACACCTTC. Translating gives CASSSTTEGGGYTF.

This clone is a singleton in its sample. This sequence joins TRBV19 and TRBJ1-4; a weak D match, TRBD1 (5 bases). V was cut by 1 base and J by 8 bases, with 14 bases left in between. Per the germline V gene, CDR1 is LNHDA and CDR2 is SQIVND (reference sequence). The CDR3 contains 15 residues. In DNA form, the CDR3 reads TGTGCCAGTAGTATAGTGGCAGGGTTGGAAGAAAAACTGTTTTTT. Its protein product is CASSIVAGLEEKLFF.